One and the same sample provided the 9 T cell receptor beta chains below, sequenced in a study of tumor-infiltrating lymphocytes in primary liver carcinoma. The researchers produced TCR beta cDNA from around 0.5 ug total RNA with a constant-region primer. Investigators got TCR beta libraries out of three nested multiplex PCR rounds, done with slightly modified ARM-PCR. The opening two PCR rounds, around 11 cycles each, paired TRBV1-TRBV30 forward primers with a C-beta reverse primer. MiXCR, run by TCRdb on the multiplex PCR reads, gives a single entry per CDR3 protein. The data show almost 200,000 distinct CDR3 sequences, about 61% seen once. Blood RNA originated from unsorted whole blood, with germline DNA additionally extracted. Material for sequencing was peripheral blood. These receptors were obtained from a woman aged 60-70 years with primary liver carcinoma and hepatitis B virus infection.

Comments on this clonotype: One end of the junction fails to match germline, which may point to a read error. The chain carries TRBV11-2 and TRBJ1-1; 7 bases line up with TRBD1. This CDR3 has 16 residues. Germline CDR1 is SGHAT and CDR2 is FQNNGV. CDR3 in DNA: TGTACCAGCAGTTTAGGGGACAGAATACAAAGCACTGAAGCTTTCTTT. Translated, it gives CTSSLGDRIQSTEAFF.

This clonotype has a single count. The J gene is TRBJ1-1, the V gene TRBV5-1; TRBD1 might be the D (5 bases). This CDR3 contains 16 residues. Germline V gene data show CDR1 as SGHRS and CDR2 as YFSETQ. Trimming pared 4 bases from V and 3 bases from J, leaving 19 bases between. CDR3 DNA sequence: TGCGCCAGCAGCACAGGTGGAGGGACGCGGTACACTGAAGCTTTCTTT. It specifies CASSTGGGTRYTEAFF.

Remarks on this clonotype: Relative to the germline gene, one junction end is altered; a read error may explain this. V usage is TRBV11-2 and J usage is TRBJ2-2, with TRBD2 identical over 8 bases. Germline V gene data show CDR1 as SGHAT and CDR2 as FQNNGV. This CDR3 has 18 amino acids. The CDR3 DNA sequence: TGTGCCAGCAGCCCCGGAAGGGGACTAGTGGGAAACACCGGGGAGCTGTTTTTC. This codes for CASSPGRGLVGNTGELFF.

Note on this clonotype: At one end the junction does not follow the germline gene, possibly because of a read error. V gene TRBV11-1 combines with J gene TRBJ2-4; the match to TRBD2 covers 7 bases. CDR1 is SGHAT, CDR2 FQDESV, per germline (reference sequence). The CDR3 loop spans 16 amino acids. For the CDR3, the DNA is TGTGCCAGTAGCTCTGAGACTAGCCAAGCCAAAAACATTCAGTACTTC. This encodes CASSSETSQAKNIQYF.

Comments on this clonotype: This may come from a read error, since a much larger clone is one base off. The rearrangement links TRBV6-5 to TRBJ2-7; 10 bases are a match to TRBD1. V lost 6 bases, J lost 0 bases, and 5 bases stayed unmatched. Germline CDR1 MNHEY, CDR2 SVGAGI. There are 15 residues in the CDR3. The CDR3, as DNA: TGTGCCAGCAGATACCGGACAGGGGGCTCCTACGAGCAGTACTTC. Its protein product is CASRYRTGGSYEQYF.

Turning to this clonotype: Germline and junction disagree at one end, which may indicate a read error. This chain uses TRBV11-1 with TRBJ1-1, with 7 positions matching TRBD1. The germline V gene encodes CDR1 SGHAT and CDR2 FQDESV (reference sequence). The CDR3 length is 15 residues. The CDR3 reads CASSLLSRGNTEACF. The CDR3 DNA sequence: TGTGCCAGCAGCTTGCTCAGCAGGGGGAACACTGAAGCTTGCTTT.

This clonotype came up a few times. A clone one base away is much larger, so this may be a read error. This chain connects TRBV6-6 to TRBJ2-1; D not resolved. This CDR3 contains 8 residues. CDR1 is MNHNY, CDR2 SVGAGI, per germline (reference sequence). CDR3: CANSEQFF. In DNA form, the CDR3 reads TGTGCCAACAGTGAGCAGTTCTTC.

About this clonotype itself: A much larger clone lies one base from this, so it may be a read error. The chain couples TRBV6-5 to TRBJ2-3; 11 positions match TRBD2. Germline lookup yields CDR1 MNHEY and CDR2 SVGAGI. The CDR3 spans 17 residues. In nucleotides, the CDR3 is TGTGACAGCAGTTACTCGTATGTTTCTAGCGGGAGGGATACGCAGTATTTT. This translates into CDSSYSYVSSGRDTQYF.

This clonotype was detected once. V usage is TRBV6-1 and J usage is TRBJ2-3; D may be TRBD1 (6 bases). In germline, CDR1 is MNHNS, CDR2 SASEGT. Trimming took 5 bases from V and 3 from J, leaving 15 bases between them. The CDR3 is 15 amino acids. The DNA for the CDR3 is TGTGCCAGCAGTACCGGTCCTGGGACAACAGATACGCAGTATTTT. Amino acids: CASSTGPGTTDTQYF.